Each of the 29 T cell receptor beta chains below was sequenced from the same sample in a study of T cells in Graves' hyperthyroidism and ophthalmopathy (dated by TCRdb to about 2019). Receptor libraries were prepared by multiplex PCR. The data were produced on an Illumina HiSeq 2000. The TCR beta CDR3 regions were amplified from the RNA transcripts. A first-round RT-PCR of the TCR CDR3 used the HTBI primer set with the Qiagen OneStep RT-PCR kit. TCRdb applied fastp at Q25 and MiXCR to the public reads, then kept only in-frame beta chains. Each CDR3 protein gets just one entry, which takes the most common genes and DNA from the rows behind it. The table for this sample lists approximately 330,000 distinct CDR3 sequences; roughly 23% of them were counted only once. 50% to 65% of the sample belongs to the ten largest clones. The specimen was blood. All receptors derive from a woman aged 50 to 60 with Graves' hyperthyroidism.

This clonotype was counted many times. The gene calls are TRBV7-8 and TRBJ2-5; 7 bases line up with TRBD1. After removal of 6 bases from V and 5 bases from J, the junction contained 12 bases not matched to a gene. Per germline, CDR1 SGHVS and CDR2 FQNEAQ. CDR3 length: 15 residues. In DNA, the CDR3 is TGTGCCAGCAGGGGGATTCAGGGGGTGGGCGAGACCCAGTACTTC. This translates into CASRGIQGVGETQYF.

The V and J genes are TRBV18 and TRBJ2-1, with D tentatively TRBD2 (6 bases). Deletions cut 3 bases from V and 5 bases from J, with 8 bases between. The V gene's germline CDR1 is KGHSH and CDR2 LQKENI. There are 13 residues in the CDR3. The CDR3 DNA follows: TGTGCCAGCTCACCGGGACTGGACAATGAGCAGTTCTTC. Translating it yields CASSPGLDNEQFF. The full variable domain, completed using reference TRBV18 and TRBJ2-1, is NAGVMQNPRHLVRRRGQEARLRCSPMKGHSHVYWYRQLPEEGLKFMVYLQKENIIDESGMPKERFSAEFPKEGPSILRIQQVVRGDSAAYFCASSPGLDNEQFFGPGTRLTVL.

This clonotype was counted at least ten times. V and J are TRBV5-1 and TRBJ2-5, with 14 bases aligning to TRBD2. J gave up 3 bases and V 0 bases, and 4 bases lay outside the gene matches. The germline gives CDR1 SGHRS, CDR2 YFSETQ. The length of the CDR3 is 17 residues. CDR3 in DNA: TGCGCCAGCAGCTTGGGCGTGGGACTAGCGGGAGAAGAGACCCAGTACTTC. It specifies CASSLGVGLAGEETQYF.

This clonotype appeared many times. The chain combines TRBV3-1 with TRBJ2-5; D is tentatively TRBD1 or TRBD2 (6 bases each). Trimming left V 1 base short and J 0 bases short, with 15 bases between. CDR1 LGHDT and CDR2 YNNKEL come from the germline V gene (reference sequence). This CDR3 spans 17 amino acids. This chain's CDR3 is CASSQAGLGQNQETQYF. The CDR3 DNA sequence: TGTGCCAGCAGCCAAGCGGGACTCGGACAGAACCAAGAGACCCAGTACTTC.

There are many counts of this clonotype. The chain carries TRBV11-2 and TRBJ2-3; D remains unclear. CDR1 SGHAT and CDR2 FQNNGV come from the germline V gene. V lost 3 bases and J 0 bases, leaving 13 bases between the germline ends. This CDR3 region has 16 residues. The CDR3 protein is CASSFLNQPSTDTQYF. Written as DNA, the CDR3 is TGTGCCAGCAGCTTCCTTAACCAGCCTAGCACAGATACGCAGTATTTT.

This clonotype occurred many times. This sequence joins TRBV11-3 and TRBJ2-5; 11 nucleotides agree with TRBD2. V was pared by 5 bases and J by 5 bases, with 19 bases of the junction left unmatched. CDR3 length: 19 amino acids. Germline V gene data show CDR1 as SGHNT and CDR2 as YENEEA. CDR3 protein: CASSPDRGELAGVGETQYF. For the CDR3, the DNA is TGTGCCAGCAGCCCGGACAGGGGTGAACTAGCGGGAGTCGGGGAGACCCAGTACTTC.

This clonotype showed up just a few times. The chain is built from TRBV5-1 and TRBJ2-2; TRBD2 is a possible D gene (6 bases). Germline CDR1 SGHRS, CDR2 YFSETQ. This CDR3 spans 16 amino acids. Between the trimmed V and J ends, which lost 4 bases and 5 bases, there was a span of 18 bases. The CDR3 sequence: CASSPRNGRGTGELFF. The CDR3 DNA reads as TGCGCCAGCAGCCCACGTAACGGGAGAGGTACCGGGGAGCTGTTTTTT.

CDR3 bases: TGTGCCAGCAGCTTGCGACAGGGTTCTGTTGTACGGGCTTTCTTT. Its translation is CASSLRQGSVVRAFF. The gene calls are TRBV28 and TRBJ1-1, with 7 bases fitting TRBD1. The germline V gene encodes CDR1 MDHEN and CDR2 SYDVKM. Germline trimming cut 6 bases from V and 11 bases from J; bases unmatched to any gene: 18. The CDR3 contains 15 residues.

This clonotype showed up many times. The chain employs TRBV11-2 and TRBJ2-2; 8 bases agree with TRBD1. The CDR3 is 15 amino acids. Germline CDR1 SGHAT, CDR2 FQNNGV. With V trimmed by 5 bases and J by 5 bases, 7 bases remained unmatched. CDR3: CASSHRGDITGELFF. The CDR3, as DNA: TGTGCCAGCAGCCACAGGGGGGACATTACCGGGGAGCTGTTTTTT.

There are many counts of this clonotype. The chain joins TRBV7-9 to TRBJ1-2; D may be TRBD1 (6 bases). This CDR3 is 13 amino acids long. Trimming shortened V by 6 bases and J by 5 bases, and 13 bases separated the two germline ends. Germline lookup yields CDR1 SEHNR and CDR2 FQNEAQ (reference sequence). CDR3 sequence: CASSAGVGYGYTF. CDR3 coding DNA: TGTGCCAGCAGTGCAGGGGTTGGGTATGGCTACACCTTC.

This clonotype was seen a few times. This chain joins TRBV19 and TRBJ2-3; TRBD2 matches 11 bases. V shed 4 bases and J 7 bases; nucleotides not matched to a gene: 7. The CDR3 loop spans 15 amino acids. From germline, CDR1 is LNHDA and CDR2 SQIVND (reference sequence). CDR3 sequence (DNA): TGTGCCAGTAGTACTATAGCGGGAGGGCGGAATACGCAGTATTTT. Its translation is CASSTIAGGRNTQYF.

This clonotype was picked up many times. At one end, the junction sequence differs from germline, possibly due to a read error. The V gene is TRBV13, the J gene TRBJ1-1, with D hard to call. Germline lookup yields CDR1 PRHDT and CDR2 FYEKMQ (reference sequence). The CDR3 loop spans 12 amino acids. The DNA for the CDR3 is TGTGCTAGCAGCTTAGGCCAGTATGAAGCTTTCTTT. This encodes CASSLGQYEAFF.

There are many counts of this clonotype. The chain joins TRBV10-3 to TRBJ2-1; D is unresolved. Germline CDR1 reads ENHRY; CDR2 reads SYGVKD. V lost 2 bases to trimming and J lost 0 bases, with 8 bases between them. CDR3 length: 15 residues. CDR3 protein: CAISENLSSYNEQFF. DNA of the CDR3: TGTGCCATCAGTGAGAACTTAAGCTCCTACAATGAGCAGTTCTTC.

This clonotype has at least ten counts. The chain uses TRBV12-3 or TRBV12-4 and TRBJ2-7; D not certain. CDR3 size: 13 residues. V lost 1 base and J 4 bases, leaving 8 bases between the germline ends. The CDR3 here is CASSLEMRYEQYF. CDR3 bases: TGTGCCAGCAGTTTAGAGATGCGGTACGAGCAGTACTTC.

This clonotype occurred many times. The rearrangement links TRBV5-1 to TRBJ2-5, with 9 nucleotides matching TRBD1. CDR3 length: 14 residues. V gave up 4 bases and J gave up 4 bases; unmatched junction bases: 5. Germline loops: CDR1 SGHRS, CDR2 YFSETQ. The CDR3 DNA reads TGCGCCAGCAGCACAGGGGGCGCCGGAGAGACCCAGTACTTC. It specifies CASSTGGAGETQYF.

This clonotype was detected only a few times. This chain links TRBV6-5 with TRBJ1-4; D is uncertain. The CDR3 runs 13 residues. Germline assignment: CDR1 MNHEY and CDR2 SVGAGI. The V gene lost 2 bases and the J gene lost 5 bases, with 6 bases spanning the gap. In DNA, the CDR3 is TGTGCCAGCAGTTACGGTCGGAATGAAAAACTGTTTTTT. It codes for CASSYGRNEKLFF.

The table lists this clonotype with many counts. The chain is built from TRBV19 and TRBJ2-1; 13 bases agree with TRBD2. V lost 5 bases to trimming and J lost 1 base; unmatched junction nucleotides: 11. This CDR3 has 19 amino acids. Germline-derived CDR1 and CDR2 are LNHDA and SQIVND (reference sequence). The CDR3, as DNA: TGTGCCAGTAGTTTCGCCGGGACTAGCGGGGTTGGTTCCTACAATGAGCAGTTCTTC. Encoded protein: CASSFAGTSGVGSYNEQFF.

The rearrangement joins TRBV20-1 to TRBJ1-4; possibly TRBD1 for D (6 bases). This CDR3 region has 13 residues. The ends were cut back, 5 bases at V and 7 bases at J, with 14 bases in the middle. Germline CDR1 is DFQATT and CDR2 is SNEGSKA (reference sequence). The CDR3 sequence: CSAPQGSSEKLFF. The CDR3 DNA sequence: TGCAGTGCTCCACAGGGTAGTAGTGAAAAACTGTTTTTT.

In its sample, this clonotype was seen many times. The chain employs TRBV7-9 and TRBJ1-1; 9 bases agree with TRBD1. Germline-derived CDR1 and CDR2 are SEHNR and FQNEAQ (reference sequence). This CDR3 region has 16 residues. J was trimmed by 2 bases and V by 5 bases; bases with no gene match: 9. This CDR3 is CASSPNQGQGNTEAFF. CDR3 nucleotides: TGTGCCAGCAGCCCGAATCAGGGACAGGGCAACACTGAAGCTTTCTTT.

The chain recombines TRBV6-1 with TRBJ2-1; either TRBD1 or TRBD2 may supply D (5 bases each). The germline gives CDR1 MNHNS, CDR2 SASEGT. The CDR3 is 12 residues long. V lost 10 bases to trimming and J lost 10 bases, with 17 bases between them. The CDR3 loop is CANAPGTGEQFF. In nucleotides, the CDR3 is TGTGCCAACGCACCAGGGACGGGGGAGCAGTTCTTC.

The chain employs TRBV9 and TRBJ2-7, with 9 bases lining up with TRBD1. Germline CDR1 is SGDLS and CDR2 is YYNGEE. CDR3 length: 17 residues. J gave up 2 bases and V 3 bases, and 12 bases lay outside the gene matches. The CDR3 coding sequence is TGTGCCAGCAGCGCCCCCCCCCGCGGGACAGGGCCCTACGAGCAGTACTTC. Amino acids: CASSAPPRGTGPYEQYF.

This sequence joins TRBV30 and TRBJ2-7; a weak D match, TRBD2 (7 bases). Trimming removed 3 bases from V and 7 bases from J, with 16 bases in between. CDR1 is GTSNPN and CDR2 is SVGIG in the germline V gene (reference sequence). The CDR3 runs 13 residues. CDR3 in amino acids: CAWSGGGGREQYF. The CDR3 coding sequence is TGTGCCTGGAGCGGTGGGGGGGGCAGAGAGCAGTACTTC.

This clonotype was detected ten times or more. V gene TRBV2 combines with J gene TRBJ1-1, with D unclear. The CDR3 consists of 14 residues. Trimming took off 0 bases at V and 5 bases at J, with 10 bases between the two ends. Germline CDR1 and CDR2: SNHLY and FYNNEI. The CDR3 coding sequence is TGTGCCAGCAGTGAAGCGCTTCGGCGGACTGAAGCTTTCTTT. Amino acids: CASSEALRRTEAFF.

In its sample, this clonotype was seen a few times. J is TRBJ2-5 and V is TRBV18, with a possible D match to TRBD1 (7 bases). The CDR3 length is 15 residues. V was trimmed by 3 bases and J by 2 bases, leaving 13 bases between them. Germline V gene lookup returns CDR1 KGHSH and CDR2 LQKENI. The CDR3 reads CASSPQGGPQETQYF. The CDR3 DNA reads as TGTGCCAGCTCACCTCAGGGGGGCCCACAAGAGACCCAGTACTTC.

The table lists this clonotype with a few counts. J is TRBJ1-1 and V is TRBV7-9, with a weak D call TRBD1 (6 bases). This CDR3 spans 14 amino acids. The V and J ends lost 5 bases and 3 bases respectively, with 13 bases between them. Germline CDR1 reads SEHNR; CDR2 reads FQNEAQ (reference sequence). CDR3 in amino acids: CASSKGGVYTEAFF. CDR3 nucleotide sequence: TGTGCCAGCAGCAAGGGGGGGGTATACACTGAAGCTTTCTTT.

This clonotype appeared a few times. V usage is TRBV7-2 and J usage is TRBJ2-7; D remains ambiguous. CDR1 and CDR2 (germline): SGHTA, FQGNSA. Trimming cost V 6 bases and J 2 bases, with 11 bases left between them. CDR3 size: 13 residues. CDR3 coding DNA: TGTGCCAGCAGTGGGCAGGCGACCTACGAGCAGTACTTC. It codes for CASSGQATYEQYF.

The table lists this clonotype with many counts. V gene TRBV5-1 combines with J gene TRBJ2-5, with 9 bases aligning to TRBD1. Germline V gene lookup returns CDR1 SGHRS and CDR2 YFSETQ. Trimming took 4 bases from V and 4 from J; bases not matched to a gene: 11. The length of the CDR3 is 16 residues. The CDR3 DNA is TGCGCCAGCAGCCCGGCCCCCTCGGGACAGGGAGAGACCCAGTACTTC. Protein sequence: CASSPAPSGQGETQYF.

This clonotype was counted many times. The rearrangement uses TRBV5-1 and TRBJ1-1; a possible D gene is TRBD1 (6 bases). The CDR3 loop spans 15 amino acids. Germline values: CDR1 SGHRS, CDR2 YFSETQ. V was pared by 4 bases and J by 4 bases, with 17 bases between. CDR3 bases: TGCGCCAGCAGCCCGGCACCGGGAGGGGGCACTGAAGCTTTCTTT. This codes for CASSPAPGGGTEAFF.

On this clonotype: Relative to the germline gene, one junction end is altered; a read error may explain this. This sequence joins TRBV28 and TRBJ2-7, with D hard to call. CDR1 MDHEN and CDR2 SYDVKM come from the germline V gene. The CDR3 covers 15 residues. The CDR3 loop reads CASSLPVSVSYERYF. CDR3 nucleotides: TGTGCCAGCAGTTTGCCCGTATCGGTCTCCTACGAGCGGTACTTC.